Listed below are T cell receptor beta chains from one sample, sequenced in a study of T cell changes during pregnancy in multiple sclerosis. Only in-frame clones appear in the TCRdb table, and some are missing; sequencing was by immunoSEQ multiplex PCR. There are 39,000 or so clones in the sample; about 90% occur only once, and about 0.4% lies in the top ten. The sequencing here drew on CD4+ T cells from peripheral blood mononuclear cells, taken after pregnancy. The source is a female donor in good health, enrolled as a control in a pregnancy study. Both conserved end residues are part of each CDR3. D genes are given only for firm matches. Size tells how often a clone was seen (once, few, many) or the class of an expanded clone, and some rows leave it out.

d_call j_call clone_size v_call cdr3_nt cdr3_aa
TRBD1 TRBJ2-2 NA TRBV27 TGTGCCAGCAGTACCTTGACAGGGGCGAGCACCGGGGAGCTGTTTTTT CASSTLTGASTGELFF
TRBD1 TRBJ2-3 NA TRBV15 TGTGCCACCAGCAGAGATTACAGGGGAGTTGCAGATACGCAGTATTTT CATSRDYRGVADTQYF
TRBD1 TRBJ1-1 NA TRBV7-9 TGTGCCAGCAGCAACGCAGAAAGACAGGGGAGGGCGGGCACTGAAGCTTTCTTT CASSNAERQGRAGTEAFF
TRBD2 TRBJ2-1 NA TRBV11-2 TGTGCCAGCAGCTTCAGCGGGGGGGCCTACAATGAGCAGTTCTTC CASSFSGGAYNEQFF
TRBD1 TRBJ1-4 NA TRBV4-1 TGCGCCAGCAGCGGGCCGGGACAGGGGCAATTTGAAAAACTGTTTTTT CASSGPGQGQFEKLFF
NA TRBJ2-7 NA TRBV7-9 TGTGCCAGCAGCTTCCCAGGGCGAGACTACGAGCAGTACTTC CASSFPGRDYEQYF
NA TRBJ2-7 NA TRBV6-5 TGTGCCAGCAGTTCCGGTGTCATCGGCGAGCAGTACTTC CASSSGVIGEQYF
TRBD2 TRBJ2-7 NA TRBV9 TGTGCCAGCAGCGGTCTGAGCGGGGGGCACTACGAGCAGTACTTC CASSGLSGGHYEQYF
TRBD1 TRBJ2-5 NA TRBV30 TGTGCCACTGACAGGGCTCAAGAGACCCAGTACTTC CATDRAQETQYF
NA TRBJ1-2 NA TRBV10-3 TGTGCCATCAGTGAGTCCGGGGGGGGGACGATCCACACCTTC CAISESGGGTIHTF
NA TRBJ2-4 NA TRBV5-1 TGCGCCAGCAGCCCCCGCGGGACAGCCAAAAACATTCAGTACTTC CASSPRGTAKNIQYF
NA TRBJ2-1 NA TRBV5-1 TGCGCCAGCAGCTTGGGGACAGACAATGAGCAGTTCTTC CASSLGTDNEQFF
TRBD1 TRBJ1-1 NA TRBV19 TGTGCCAGTAGTATAGATGAGGGGGCTGACACTGAAGCTTTCTTT CASSIDEGADTEAFF
NA TRBJ2-7 NA TRBV7-9 TGTGCCAGCAGCTTATCGTTCCGGACAGCGAACATCTACGAGCAGTACTTC CASSLSFRTANIYEQYF
NA TRBJ1-5 NA TRBV6-4 TGTGCCAGCAATAAAAGGGACTATAGAAGAAATCAGCCCCAGCATTTT CASNKRDYRRNQPQHF
TRBD1 TRBJ1-2 NA TRBV9 TGTGCCAGCAGCGGAGTGACCGGGACAGTATCTGGCTACACCTTC CASSGVTGTVSGYTF
NA TRBJ1-1 NA TRBV5-5 TGTGCCAGCAGCTTGGCCTTGGCGAACACTGAAGCTTTCTTT CASSLALANTEAFF
NA TRBJ1-1 NA TRBV5-1 TGCGCCAGCAGCTTCGGGACATCGAACACTGAAGCTTTCTTT CASSFGTSNTEAFF
NA TRBJ2-3 NA TRBV7-9 TGTGCCAGCAGCAAAGGGGGGGGGCCCCCAGATACGCAGTATTTT CASSKGGGPPDTQYF
NA TRBJ1-2 NA TRBV7-2 TGTGCCAGCAGCTTCAGAGACACTTCCTATGGCTACACCTTC CASSFRDTSYGYTF
TRBD2 TRBJ2-3 NA TRBV9 TGTGCCAGCAGCGTAGCTACCGGCGGGAGTAGAACAGATACGCAGTATTTT CASSVATGGSRTDTQYF
TRBD2 TRBJ2-2 NA TRBV11-2 TGTGCCAGCAGCCTTGGACTAGCGGGGGGGCCAGTAAGGGGGGAGCTGTTTTTT CASSLGLAGGPVRGELFF
NA TRBJ1-2 NA TRBV6-1 TGTGCCAGCAGTGAAAGTGTTCAGGGAGGGTCTGGCTACACCTTC CASSESVQGGSGYTF
NA TRBJ1-6 NA TRBV14 TGTGCCAGCAGCCAAGCGAGACTCCATTCACCCCTCCACTTT CASSQARLHSPLHF
TRBD2 TRBJ2-7 NA TRBV6-5 TGTGCCAGCAGCCAACCGGGGGGGGCTCCTCACGAGCAGTACTTC CASSQPGGAPHEQYF
TRBD2 TRBJ2-1 NA TRBV11-3 TGTGCCAGCAGCGTCGGGACTAGCGGGGGGGATGAGCAGTTCTTC CASSVGTSGGDEQFF
TRBD2 TRBJ2-7 NA TRBV13 TGTGCCAGCAGCTTGAGCGGGAGTACCTACGAGCAGTACTTC CASSLSGSTYEQYF
TRBD1 TRBJ1-1 NA TRBV28 TGTGCCAGCAGAAAGAACCACAGGGGTACTGAAGCTTTCTTT CASRKNHRGTEAFF
TRBD2 TRBJ2-1 NA TRBV6-5 TGTGCCAGCACCTCGGGGGGGGGAGGGAACGGTGAGCAGTTCTTC CASTSGGGGNGEQFF
TRBD1 TRBJ1-1 NA TRBV14 TGTGCCAGCAGCCAAGTCCCAGGGGGCAATTTGGGAACTGAAGCTTTCTTT CASSQVPGGNLGTEAFF
NA TRBJ1-5 once TRBV7-2 TGTGCCAGCAGCTTAGCGAGCGGTCGTCTACTTACTCAGCCCCAGCATTTT CASSLASGRLLTQPQHF
TRBD1 TRBJ1-2 NA TRBV30 TGTGCCTGGAGTGTGGGACAGAACTATGGCTACACCTTC CAWSVGQNYGYTF
NA TRBJ2-7 NA TRBV15 TGTGCCACCAGAGGTGAAGGAAGGGGCGAGCAGTACTTC CATRGEGRGEQYF